This TCR beta chain was identified during a study of blood T cell repertoires in COVID-19. Background on the study: Sites in the United States, Italy and Spain provided acute and convalescent COVID-19 samples. T cells, B-cell-depleted T cells, or PBMCs provided the cDNA or gDNA that served as material.

Authors' analysis steps: Counts of nucleated cells, estimated from reference gene primer amplification, were obtained. The table came from immunoSEQ multiplex PCR; TCRdb's copy has only in-frame clones and leaves some out. V, J and clone size reflect that table, while D and trimming were determined from the DNA. The profile shows 150,000 to 200,000 clones, more than 75% of them singletons. This CDR3 contains 13 residues. In germline, CDR1 is SGHNT, CDR2 YYREEE (reference sequence). After removal of 10 bases from V and 3 bases from J, the junction contained 7 bases not matched to a gene. This clonotype was obtained from a man aged 50 to 60 who had recovered from COVID-19. V and J are TRBV5-4 and TRBJ2-1; 7 bases match TRBD1. Sequencing was performed on peripheral blood. CDR3 nucleotides: TGTGCCTCCCGACAGGGTGGCTACAATGAGCAGTTCTTC. Encoded protein: CASRQGGYNEQFF.